This TCR beta chain was identified during a study of cytomegalovirus exposure and HLA in healthy donors. Background on the study: Earlier findings included 117 million unique TCR beta sequences obtained from 180 million or so T cells.

There were likely unrecorded immune exposures, though donors were nominally healthy when sampled. PCR was performed using 60 Vbeta and 13 Jbeta primers. Produced via immunoSEQ multiplex PCR; TCRdb's table is partial and in-frame only. The sample includes roughly 100,000 clones, around 77% of them seen just once. The CDR3 is 16 amino acids. Between the trimmed V and J ends, which lost 3 bases and 1 base, there was a span of 16 bases. Per germline, CDR1 MNHNS and CDR2 SASEGT. The genes are TRBV6-1 and TRBJ2-7; weak D call: TRBD1 (5 bases). Sequencing was done on a sample of PBMCs. The clonotype comes from a woman aged 40 to 49 in good health and CMV-seropositive. CDR3 sequence reads: CASSDRAKVSSYEQYF. The CDR3 bases are TGTGCCAGCAGTGACAGGGCGAAGGTCTCTTCCTACGAGCAGTACTTC.